This T cell receptor beta chain was sequenced for a study of response to subunit inactivated influenza vaccine listed by TCRdb under 2018. Context from the whole study: Deep quantitative profiling of the T cell receptor repertoire was used in the study to follow responses to a trivalent subunit inactivated influenza vaccine. The paper's findings and limits, for the study overall: The authors suggested that each seasonal influenza vaccination may recruit only a limited number of new T cells.

Sequences MNHEY (CDR1) and SVGEGT (CDR2) are obtained from the germline V gene. At the junction V is shortened by 2 bases and J by 1 base, with 9 bases in between. The cysteine opens and the phenylalanine closes a CDR3 of 14 amino acids. The sequence is cut down to CDR3 DNA, 42 bases in frame from base 1. Concerning this clonotype: Its antigen is currently not known. The input lacks base qualities; no much larger clone sits a single base away.

Libraries were constructed by RT-PCR. Sequencing was performed on an Illumina HiSeq 2500. TCRdb redid the processing of the public reads, applying fastp at Q25 and MiXCR, and retained in-frame beta chains. Each entry merges the rows of one CDR3 protein and shows their most common DNA and genes. This sample gives some 150,000 distinct CDR3 sequences in total; approximately 12% of them show up just once. 25% to 30% of the sample lies in the top ten. These same records also appear under a second study, on T cells expressing NK-cell markers. That second report states: 5'RACE template switching, by which a universal primer site and unique molecular identifiers were added, was used to make TCR beta cDNA libraries. TCR beta-chain repertoires were profiled in sorted CD3+CD56+NKG2C+, CD3+CD56+NKG2C- and CD3+CD56-NKG2C+ T-cell subsets from fewer than 10 donors. Among the eight sequenced donors, seven were HCMV-seropositive and one was HCMV-seronegative. In several experiments an anti-gammadeltaTCR antibody was added to restrict sorting to alphabetaTCR-expressing T cells. In six donors, the dominant CD3+CD56+NKG2C+ clonotypes ranked among the top 10 CD8+ clonotypes, making up 1.0-7.0% of CD8+ T cells. Those dominant clonotypes were again the most abundant among CD3+CD56-NKG2C+ cells in four donors, at roughly 28.3-60.1%. Whether the expanded NKG2C-expressing T cell clones were specific for HCMV antigens remained unclear. The study sequenced eight donors, all healthy volunteers chosen at random: three men and five women. A commercial ELISA kit detecting HCMV-specific IgG in serum was used to determine HCMV serostatus. Ficoll density gradient centrifugation was used to isolate peripheral blood mononuclear cells from blood. Using Miltenyi isolation kits, CD4+ and CD8+ T cells were isolated from PBMC through magnetic immunoseparation. cDNA synthesis was primed from the TCR beta constant segment, followed by two successive PCR amplification steps. Libraries were sequenced as 2 x 150 bp reads on Illumina HiSeq 2000/2500, MiSeq or NextSeq. MIGEC handled demultiplexing of the reads and grouping by UMI, while MiTCR was used to assemble and quantify clonotypes. To remove erroneous sequences, TCR cDNA sequences were retained only when supported by two or more reads. The tcR package was used for downstream repertoire analysis, and clonotypes were matched between fractions using CDR3 nucleotide sequence together with V segment. VDJmatch was used to annotate antigen specificity against VDJdb, with one amino acid substitution in CDR3 permitted.

Sequenced material: CD8+ T cells sorted from PBMCs, taken 11 to 12 days after vaccination. The chain couples TRBV6-2 or TRBV6-3 to TRBJ2-7; the D segment could be TRBD2, given 5 matching bases. The sequence was collected from a man in his fifties or sixties who received an inactivated influenza vaccine. Donor details come from another sample of the same person, matched by shared clones. The nucleotide sequence is TGTGCCAGCAGTTACACCCGGGAATCCTACGAGCAGTACTTC. Translated, it gives CASSYTRESYEQYF.